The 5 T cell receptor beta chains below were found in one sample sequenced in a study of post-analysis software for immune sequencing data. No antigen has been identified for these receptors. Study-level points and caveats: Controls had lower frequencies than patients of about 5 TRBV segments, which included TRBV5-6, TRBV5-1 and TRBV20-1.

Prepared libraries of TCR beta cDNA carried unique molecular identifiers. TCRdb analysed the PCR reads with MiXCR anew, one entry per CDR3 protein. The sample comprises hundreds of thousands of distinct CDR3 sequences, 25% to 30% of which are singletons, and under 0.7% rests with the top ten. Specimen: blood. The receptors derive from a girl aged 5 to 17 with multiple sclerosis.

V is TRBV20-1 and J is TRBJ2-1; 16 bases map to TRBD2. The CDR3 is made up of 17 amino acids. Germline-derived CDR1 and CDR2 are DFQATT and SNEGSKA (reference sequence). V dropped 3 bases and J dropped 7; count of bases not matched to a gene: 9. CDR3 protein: CSASHGTSGGAGNEQFF. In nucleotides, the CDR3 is TGCAGTGCTAGTCACGGGACTAGCGGGGGGGCGGGTAATGAGCAGTTCTTC.

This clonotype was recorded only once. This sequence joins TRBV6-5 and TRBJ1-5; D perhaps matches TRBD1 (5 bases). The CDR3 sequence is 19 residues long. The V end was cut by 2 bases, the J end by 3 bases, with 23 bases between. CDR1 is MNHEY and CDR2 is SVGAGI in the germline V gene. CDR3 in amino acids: CASSYARVILQGINQPQHF. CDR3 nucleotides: TGTGCCAGCAGTTACGCCAGGGTAATTTTGCAAGGAATCAATCAGCCCCAGCATTTT.

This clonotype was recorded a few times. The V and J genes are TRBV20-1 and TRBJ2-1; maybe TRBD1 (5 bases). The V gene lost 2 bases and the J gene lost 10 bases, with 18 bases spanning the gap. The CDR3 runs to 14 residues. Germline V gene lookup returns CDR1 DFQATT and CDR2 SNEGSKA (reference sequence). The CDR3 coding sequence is TGCAGTGCTAGATCATGGTATCCAGGGAAGGAGCAGTTCTTC. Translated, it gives CSARSWYPGKEQFF.

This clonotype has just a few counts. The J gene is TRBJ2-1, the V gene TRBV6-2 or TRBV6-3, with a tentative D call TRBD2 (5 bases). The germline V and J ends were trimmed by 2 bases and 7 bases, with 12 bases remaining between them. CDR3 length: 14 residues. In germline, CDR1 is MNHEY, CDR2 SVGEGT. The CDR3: CASSYRAGGNEQFF. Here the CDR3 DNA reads TGTGCCAGCAGTTACCGGGCGGGCGGGAATGAGCAGTTCTTC.

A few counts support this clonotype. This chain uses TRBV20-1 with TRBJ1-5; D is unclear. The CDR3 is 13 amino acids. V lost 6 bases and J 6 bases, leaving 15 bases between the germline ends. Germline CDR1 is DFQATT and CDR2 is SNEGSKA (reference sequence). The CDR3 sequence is CSAIHRVGQPQHF. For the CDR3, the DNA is TGCAGTGCGATCCACCGGGTGGGTCAGCCCCAGCATTTT.